This T cell receptor beta chain is from a study of coeliac disease. As for the study in general: Without high-resolution HLA typing, biased TRBV7-2 usage was examined as a proof of principle.

This clone has only one observation. As yet, its antigen is unknown. CDR1 is MDHEN, CDR2 SYDVKM, per germline. V dropped 8 bases and J dropped 4; count of bases not matched to a gene: 7. This CDR3 region has 14 residues. Profiled with immunoSEQ multiplex PCR; TCRdb holds only in-frame clones, not every one. Of 2,500 to 3,500 clones in the sample, 50% to 75% are singletons; the top ten hold 37%. One frozen approximately 470,000-cell aliquot per fraction was sequenced. Study-wide points: Most TRB amino acid sequences occurred in only one sample.

The chain employs TRBV28 and TRBJ2-3; 9 nucleotides match TRBD1. The clonotype originates from a middle-aged woman. The sample consisted of intraepithelial lymphocytes from the gut. The CDR3 DNA is TGTGCCAGCCAGTTTTGGACAGGGGCAGATACGCAGTATTTT. The encoded protein is CASQFWTGADTQYF. The full variable domain, with the rest looked up from reference TRBV28 and TRBJ2-3, is DVKVTQSSRYLVKRTGEKVFLECVQDMDHENMFWYRQDPGLGLRLIYFSYDVKMKEKGDIPEGYSVSREKKERFSLILESASTNQTSMYLCASQFWTGADTQYFGPGTRLTVL.